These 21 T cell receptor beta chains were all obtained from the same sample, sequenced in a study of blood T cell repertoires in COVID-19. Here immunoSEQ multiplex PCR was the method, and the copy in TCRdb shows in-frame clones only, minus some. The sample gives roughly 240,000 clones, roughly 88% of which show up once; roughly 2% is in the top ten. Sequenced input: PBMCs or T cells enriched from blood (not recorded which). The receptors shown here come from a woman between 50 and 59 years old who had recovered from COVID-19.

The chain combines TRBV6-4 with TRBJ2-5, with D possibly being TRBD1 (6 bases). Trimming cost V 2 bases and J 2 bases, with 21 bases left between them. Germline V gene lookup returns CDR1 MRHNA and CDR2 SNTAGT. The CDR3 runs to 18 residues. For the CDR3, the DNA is TGTGCCAGCAGTGACCACCTGATCTTGCAGGACAGACAAGAGACCCAGTACTTC. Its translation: CASSDHLILQDRQETQYF.

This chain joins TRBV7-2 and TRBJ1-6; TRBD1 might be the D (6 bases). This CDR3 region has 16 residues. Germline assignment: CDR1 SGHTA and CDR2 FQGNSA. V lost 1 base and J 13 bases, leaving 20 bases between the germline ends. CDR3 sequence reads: CASSLDGVDSLGPLHF. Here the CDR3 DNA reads TGTGCCAGCAGCTTAGACGGGGTGGACAGCCTTGGTCCCCTCCACTTT.

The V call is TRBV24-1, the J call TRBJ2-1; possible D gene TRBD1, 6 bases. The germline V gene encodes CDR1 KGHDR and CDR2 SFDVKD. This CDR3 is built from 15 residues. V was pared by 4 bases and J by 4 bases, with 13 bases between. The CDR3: CATSDPFDRYNEQFF. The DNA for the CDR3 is TGTGCCACCAGTGACCCCTTTGACAGGTACAATGAGCAGTTCTTC.

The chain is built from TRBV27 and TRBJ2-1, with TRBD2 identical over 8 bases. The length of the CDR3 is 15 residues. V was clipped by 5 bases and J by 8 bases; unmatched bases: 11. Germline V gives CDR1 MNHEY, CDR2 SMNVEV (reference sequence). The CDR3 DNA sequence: TGTGCCAGCAGTCTCCGGACTAGCCTATTCGATGAGCAGTTCTTC. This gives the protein CASSLRTSLFDEQFF.

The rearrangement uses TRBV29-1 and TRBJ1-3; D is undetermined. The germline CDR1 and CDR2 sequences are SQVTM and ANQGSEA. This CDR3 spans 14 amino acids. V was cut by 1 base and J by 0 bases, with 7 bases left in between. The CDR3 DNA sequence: TGCAGCGTTGAAGGCGGCAGCTCTGGAAACACCATATATTTT. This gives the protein CSVEGGSSGNTIYF. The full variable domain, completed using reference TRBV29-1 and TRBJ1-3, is SAVISQKPSRDICQRGTSLTIQCQVDSQVTMMFWYRQQPGQSLTLIATANQGSEATYESGFVIDKFPISRPNLTFSTLTVSNMSPEDSSIYLCSVEGGSSGNTIYFGEGSWLTVV.

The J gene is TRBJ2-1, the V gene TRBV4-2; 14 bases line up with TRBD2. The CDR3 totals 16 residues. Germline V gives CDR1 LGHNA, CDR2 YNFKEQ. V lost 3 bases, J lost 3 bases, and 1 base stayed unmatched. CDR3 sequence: CASSQGTSGSYNEQFF. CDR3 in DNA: TGTGCCAGCAGCCAGGGGACTAGCGGGAGCTACAATGAGCAGTTCTTC.

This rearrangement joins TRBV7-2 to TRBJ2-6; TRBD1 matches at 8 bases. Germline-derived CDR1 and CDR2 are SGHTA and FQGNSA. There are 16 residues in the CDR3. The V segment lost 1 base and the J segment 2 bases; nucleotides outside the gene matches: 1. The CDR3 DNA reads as TGTGCCAGCAGCTTAGTGACAGGGGCTGGGGCCAACGTCCTGACTTTC. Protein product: CASSLVTGAGANVLTF.

This chain's CDR3 is CASSPRGGPAGELFF. The CDR3 nucleotides read TGTGCCAGCAGTCCCCGGGGGGGGCCCGCCGGGGAGCTGTTTTTT. The chain carries TRBV6-5 and TRBJ2-2; 8 bases are shared with TRBD2. Looked up from germline, CDR1 is MNHEY and CDR2 is SVGAGI. Trimming cost V 5 bases and J 6 bases; bases outside gene matches: 8. This CDR3 is 15 amino acids long.

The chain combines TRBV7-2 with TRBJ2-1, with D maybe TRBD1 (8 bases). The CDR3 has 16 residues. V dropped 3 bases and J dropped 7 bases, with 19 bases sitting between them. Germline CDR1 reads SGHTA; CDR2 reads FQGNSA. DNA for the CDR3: TGTGCCAGCAGCTTGCAGGGGGCTAGCGGTCGTAATGAGCAGTTCTTC. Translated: CASSLQGASGRNEQFF.

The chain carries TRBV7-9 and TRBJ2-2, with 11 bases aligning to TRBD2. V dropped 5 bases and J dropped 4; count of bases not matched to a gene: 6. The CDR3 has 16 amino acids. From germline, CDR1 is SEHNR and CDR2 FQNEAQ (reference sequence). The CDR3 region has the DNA TGTGCCAGCAGCCCAACTAGCGGGAGTAGCACCGGGGAGCTGTTTTTT. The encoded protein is CASSPTSGSSTGELFF.

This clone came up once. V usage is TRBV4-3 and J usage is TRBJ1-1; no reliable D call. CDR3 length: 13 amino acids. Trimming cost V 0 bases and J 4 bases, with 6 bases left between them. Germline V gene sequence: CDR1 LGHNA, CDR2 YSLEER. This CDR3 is CASSQDRGTEAFF. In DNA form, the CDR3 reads TGCGCCAGCAGCCAAGATCGGGGCACTGAAGCTTTCTTT.

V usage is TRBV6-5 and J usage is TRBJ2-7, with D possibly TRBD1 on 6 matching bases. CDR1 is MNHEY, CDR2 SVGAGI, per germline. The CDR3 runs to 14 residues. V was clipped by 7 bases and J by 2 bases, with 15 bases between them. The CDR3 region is CASTADSSPYEQYF. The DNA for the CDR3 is TGTGCCAGCACCGCGGACAGCTCTCCCTACGAGCAGTACTTC.

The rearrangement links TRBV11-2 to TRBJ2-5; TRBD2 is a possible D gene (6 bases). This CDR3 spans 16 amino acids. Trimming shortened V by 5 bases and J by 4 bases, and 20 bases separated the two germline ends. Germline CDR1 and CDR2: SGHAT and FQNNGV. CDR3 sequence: CASSHGVGTAGETQYF. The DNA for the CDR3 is TGTGCCAGCAGCCACGGGGTAGGGACTGCAGGAGAGACCCAGTACTTC.

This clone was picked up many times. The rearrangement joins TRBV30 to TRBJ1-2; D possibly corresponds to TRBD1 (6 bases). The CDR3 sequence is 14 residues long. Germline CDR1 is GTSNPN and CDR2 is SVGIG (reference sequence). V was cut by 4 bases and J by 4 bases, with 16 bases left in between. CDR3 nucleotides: TGTGCCTGGAATCCGGGACACTCGATCTATGGCTACACCTTC. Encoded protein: CAWNPGHSIYGYTF.

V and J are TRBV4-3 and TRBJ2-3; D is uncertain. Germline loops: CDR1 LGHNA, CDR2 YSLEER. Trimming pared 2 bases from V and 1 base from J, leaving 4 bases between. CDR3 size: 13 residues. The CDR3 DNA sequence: TGCGCCAGCAGCCAACTACGCACAGATACGCAGTATTTT. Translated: CASSQLRTDTQYF.

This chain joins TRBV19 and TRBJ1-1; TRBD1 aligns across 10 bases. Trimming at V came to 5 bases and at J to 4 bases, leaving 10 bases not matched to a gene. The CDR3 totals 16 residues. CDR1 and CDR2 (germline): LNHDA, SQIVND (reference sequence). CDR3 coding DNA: TGTGCCAGTAGTCCGGGACAGGGGAGAAGGACCACTGAAGCTTTCTTT. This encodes CASSPGQGRRTTEAFF.

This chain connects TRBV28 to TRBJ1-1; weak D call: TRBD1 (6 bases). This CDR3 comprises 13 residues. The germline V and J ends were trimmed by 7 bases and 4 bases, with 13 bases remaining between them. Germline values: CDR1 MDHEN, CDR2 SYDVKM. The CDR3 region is CASIPWTATEAFF. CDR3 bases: TGTGCCAGCATCCCTTGGACAGCCACTGAAGCTTTCTTT.

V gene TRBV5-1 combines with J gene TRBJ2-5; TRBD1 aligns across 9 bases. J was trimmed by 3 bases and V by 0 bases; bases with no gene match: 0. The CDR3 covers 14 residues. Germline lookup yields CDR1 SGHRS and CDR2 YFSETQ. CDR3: CASSLGDREETQYF. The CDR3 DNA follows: TGCGCCAGCAGCTTGGGGGACAGGGAAGAGACCCAGTACTTC.

CDR3 DNA sequence: TGTGCCAGCAGCTCACAGGGGGCAGGGGGCTACACCTTC. Amino acid sequence: CASSSQGAGGYTF. The rearrangement joins TRBV7-2 to TRBJ1-2, with 9 bases identical to TRBD1. The CDR3 is 13 amino acids. Germline V gene sequence: CDR1 SGHTA, CDR2 FQGNSA. V gave up 4 bases and J gave up 8 bases; unmatched junction bases: 5.

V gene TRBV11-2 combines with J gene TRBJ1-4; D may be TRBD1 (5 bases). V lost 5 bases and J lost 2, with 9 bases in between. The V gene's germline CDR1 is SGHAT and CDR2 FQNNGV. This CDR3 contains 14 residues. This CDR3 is CASSGRGTNEKLFF. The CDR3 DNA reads TGTGCCAGCAGCGGCCGGGGGACTAATGAAAAACTGTTTTTT.

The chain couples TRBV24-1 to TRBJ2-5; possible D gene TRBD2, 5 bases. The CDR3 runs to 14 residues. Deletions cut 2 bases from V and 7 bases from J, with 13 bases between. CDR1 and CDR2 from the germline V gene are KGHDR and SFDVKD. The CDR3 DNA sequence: TGTGCCACCAGTGATTCCGAGGGCCATGGGACCCAGTACTTC. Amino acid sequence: CATSDSEGHGTQYF.